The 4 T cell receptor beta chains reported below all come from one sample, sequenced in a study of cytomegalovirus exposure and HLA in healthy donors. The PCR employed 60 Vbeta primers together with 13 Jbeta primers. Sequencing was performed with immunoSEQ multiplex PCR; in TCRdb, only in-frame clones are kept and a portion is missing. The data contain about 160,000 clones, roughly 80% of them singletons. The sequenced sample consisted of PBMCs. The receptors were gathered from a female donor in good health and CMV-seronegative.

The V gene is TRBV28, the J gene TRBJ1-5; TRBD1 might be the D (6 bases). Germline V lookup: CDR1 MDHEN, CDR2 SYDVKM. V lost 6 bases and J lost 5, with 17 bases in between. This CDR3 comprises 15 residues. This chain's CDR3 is CASSGSDSKHQPQHF. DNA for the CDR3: TGTGCCAGCAGCGGGTCGGACAGTAAACATCAGCCCCAGCATTTT. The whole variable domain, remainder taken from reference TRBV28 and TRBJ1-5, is DVKVTQSSRYLVKRTGEKVFLECVQDMDHENMFWYRQDPGLGLRLIYFSYDVKMKEKGDIPEGYSVSREKKERFSLILESASTNQTSMYLCASSGSDSKHQPQHFGDGTRLSIL.

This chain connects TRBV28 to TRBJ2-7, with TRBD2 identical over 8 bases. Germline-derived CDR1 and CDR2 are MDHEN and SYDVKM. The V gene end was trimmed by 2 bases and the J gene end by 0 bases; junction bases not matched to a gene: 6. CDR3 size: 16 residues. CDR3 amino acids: CASSLSGGRSSYEQYF. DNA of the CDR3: TGTGCCAGCAGTTTAAGCGGCGGGAGGTCCTCCTACGAGCAGTACTTC.

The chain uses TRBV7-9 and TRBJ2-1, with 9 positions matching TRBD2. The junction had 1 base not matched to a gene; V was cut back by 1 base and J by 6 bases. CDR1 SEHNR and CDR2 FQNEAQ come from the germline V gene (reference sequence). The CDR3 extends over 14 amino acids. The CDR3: CASSLGTSANEQFF. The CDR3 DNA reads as TGTGCCAGCAGCTTAGGGACTAGCGCCAATGAGCAGTTCTTC.

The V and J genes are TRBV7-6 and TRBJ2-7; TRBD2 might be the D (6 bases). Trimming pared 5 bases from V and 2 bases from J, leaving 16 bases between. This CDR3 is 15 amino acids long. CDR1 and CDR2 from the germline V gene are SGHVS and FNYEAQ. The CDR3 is CASSPAPGETYEQYF. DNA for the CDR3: TGTGCCAGCAGCCCCGCCCCGGGAGAGACCTACGAGCAGTACTTC.